The source of this T cell receptor beta chain is a study of cytomegalovirus exposure and HLA in healthy donors. Sequenced by immunoSEQ multiplex PCR; TCRdb stores in-frame clones only, minus some. The data show roughly 120,000 clones, about nine tenths seen once. The sample comprised PBMCs. This receptor was identified in a man aged 18 to 30 in good health and CMV-seropositive.

The CDR3 region is CASSSIGPDRGGSPLHF. The CDR3 bases are TGCGCCAGCAGCTCCATAGGACCCGACAGGGGGGGTTCACCCCTCCACTTT. The chain recombines TRBV5-1 with TRBJ1-6, with 9 bases identical to TRBD1. V dropped 3 bases and J dropped 9; count of bases not matched to a gene: 13. CDR1 is SGHRS and CDR2 is YFSETQ in the germline V gene. The CDR3 is 17 residues long. The full variable domain, with the rest looked up from reference TRBV5-1 and TRBJ1-6, is KAGVTQTPRYLIKTRGQQVTLSCSPISGHRSVSWYQQTPGQGLQFLFEYFSETQRNKGNFPGRFSGRQFSNSRSEMNVSTLELGDSALYLCASSSIGPDRGGSPLHFGNGTRLTVT.